This is a list of T cell receptor beta chains from one sample in a study of technical replicates of blood from a handful of donors. Data came from immunoSEQ multiplex PCR; TCRdb stores just in-frame clones and leaves some out. The sample lists about 56,000 clones; about 95% were seen once. Sample: PBMCs. The receptors here all came from a human donor in good health. Some clones in this sample may be carry-over from other donors' samples. Each CDR3 is given with its conserved first and last residue. D genes are given only for firm matches.

d_call	v_call	j_call	cdr3_nt	cdr3_aa
TRBD1	TRBV18	TRBJ2-3	TGTGCCAGCTCAGCAGGGGGTGGAAACACAGATACGCAGTATTTT	CASSAGGGNTDTQYF
TRBD1	TRBV7-9	TRBJ1-1	TGTGCCAGCAGCTTAGTTGGACAGGACTTGAACACTGAAGCTTTCTTT	CASSLVGQDLNTEAFF
.	TRBV7-3	TRBJ1-1	TGTGCCAGCAGCTTAACGATTCGGACTGAAGCTTTCTTT	CASSLTIRTEAFF
TRBD1	TRBV7-9	TRBJ2-7	TGTGCCAGCAGTCAGCGGGACAGGGCCTACGAGCAGTACTTT	CASSQRDRAYEQYF
TRBD1	TRBV9	TRBJ1-2	TGTGCCAGCAGCCCTAGGACAGGGGGTGGCTATGGCTACACCTTC	CASSPRTGGGYGYTF
TRBD1	TRBV25-1	TRBJ2-5	TGTGCCAGCAGTGGGGCGGACAGGTACCAAGAGACCCAGTACTTC	CASSGADRYQETQYF
TRBD1	TRBV6-5	TRBJ1-2	TGTGCCAGGCTTTACTTGGACAGGGGATATGGCTACACCTTC	CARLYLDRGYGYTF
TRBD1	TRBV13	TRBJ1-6	TGTGCCAGCAGCCGGGACAGGGACAATTCACCCCTCCACTTT	CASSRDRDNSPLHF
.	TRBV29-1	TRBJ2-7	TGCAGCGTTGATAAGGGAGGTGGGCAGTACTTC	CSVDKGGGQYF
TRBD2	TRBV7-9	TRBJ2-7	TGTGCCAGCAGCCTTAGCGGGAGCACCTACGAGCAGTACTTC	CASSLSGSTYEQYF
TRBD1	TRBV6-5	TRBJ1-1	TGTGCCAGCAGTTACCACGTCCCGGGACAGGAAGAAGCTTTCTTT	CASSYHVPGQEEAFF
.	TRBV7-7	TRBJ2-5	TGTGCCAGCAGCTTAGCGGGTGCTGGCGGACAAGAGACCCAGTACTTC	CASSLAGAGGQETQYF
.	TRBV29-1	TRBJ2-7	TGCAGCGCCGGCAGGGCACCCTACGAGCAGTACTTC	CSAGRAPYEQYF
.	TRBV4-1	TRBJ2-1	TGCGCCAGCAGCCCCGATGAGCTAAACAGCTCCTACAATGAGCAGTTCTTC	CASSPDELNSSYNEQFF